A single sample gave rise to the 22 T cell receptor beta chains below, sequenced in a study of shared clonotypes between healthy human individuals (dated by TCRdb to the early 2020s). Receptor libraries were prepared by the immunoSEQ multiplex PCR assay. TCRdb's version of the immuneACCESS table is confined to in-frame rearrangements and falls short of the full clone set. An unresolved V gene accounts for under half of the shortfall where checked; the remainder is of unknown origin. The sample table holds 1,400,000 or so clones, of which 97% to 99% were seen once. Roughly 0.35% of the sample belongs to the ten largest clones. Sample: naive CD4+ T cells sorted from blood. The meaning of the sample's cell subset or site label: CD45RA+ positively selected. Every receptor here comes from a man aged 25 to 45 in good health.

This clone showed up just once. V usage is TRBV30 and J usage is TRBJ1-2, with 7 bases lining up with TRBD1. V lost 4 bases to trimming and J lost 5 bases; unmatched junction nucleotides: 4. This CDR3 is built from 12 residues. CDR1 is GTSNPN and CDR2 is SVGIG in the germline V gene (reference sequence). CDR3 coding DNA: TGTGCCTGGACCGCAGGGGGGTATGGCTACACCTTC. Residues: CAWTAGGYGYTF.

The chain is built from TRBV4-3 and TRBJ2-7; a weak D match, TRBD1 (6 bases). CDR1 is LGHNA, CDR2 YSLEER, per germline. V lost 4 bases, J lost 1 base, and 11 bases lay in between. This CDR3 comprises 14 residues. CDR3 loop: CASSRNDRSYEQYF. The CDR3 coding sequence is TGCGCCAGCAGCCGAAACGACAGGTCCTACGAGCAGTACTTC.

The rearrangement links TRBV6-1 to TRBJ2-7; D is perhaps TRBD2 (5 bases). V dropped 4 bases and J dropped 1 base, with 11 bases sitting between them. Per germline, CDR1 MNHNS and CDR2 SASEGT. This CDR3 spans 14 amino acids. The CDR3 DNA is TGTGCCAGCAGTGCGCAAGGACTGTCCTACGAGCAGTACTTC. Residues: CASSAQGLSYEQYF.

The J gene is TRBJ2-3, the V gene TRBV7-9; TRBD2 matches 9 bases. The germline gives CDR1 SEHNR, CDR2 FQNEAQ (reference sequence). With 5 bases clipped from V and 13 bases from J, the junction kept 10 bases outside the gene matches. The CDR3 is 13 residues long. The CDR3 here is CASSTETGTSKYF. CDR3 DNA sequence: TGTGCCAGCAGCACCGAGACCGGGACTAGCAAGTATTTT.

The V gene is TRBV2, the J gene TRBJ1-4; D gene uncertain. Germline V CDR1 and CDR2: SNHLY, FYNNEI. Trimming cost V 5 bases and J 14 bases, with 18 bases left between them. The CDR3 totals 13 residues. This chain's CDR3 is CASSFGIPTLLFF. The CDR3 coding sequence is TGTGCCAGCAGTTTTGGGATCCCGACGCTCCTGTTTTTT.

The V gene is TRBV28, the J gene TRBJ2-1; D remains ambiguous. The germline V and J ends were trimmed by 4 bases and 0 bases, with 13 bases remaining between them. This CDR3 comprises 16 residues. The germline CDR1 and CDR2 sequences are MDHEN and SYDVKM. The CDR3, as DNA: TGTGCCAGCAGTTCCCTAAGCCGAACCTCCTACAATGAGCAGTTCTTC. Translated, it gives CASSSLSRTSYNEQFF.

J is TRBJ2-1 and V is TRBV11-2, with 7 bases that match TRBD2. CDR1 and CDR2 from the germline V gene are SGHAT and FQNNGV. V was pared by 3 bases and J by 2 bases, with 4 bases of the junction left unmatched. This CDR3 has 15 residues. The CDR3 nucleotides are TGTGCCAGCAGCTTCCCCGGGGGGACCTACAATGAGCAGTTCTTC. This gives the protein CASSFPGGTYNEQFF.

The chain carries TRBV2 and TRBJ1-4, with TRBD1 matching 7 bases. Trimming removed 3 bases from V and 10 bases from J; junction bases left unmatched: 8. The CDR3 has 14 amino acids. CDR1 is SNHLY and CDR2 is FYNNEI in the germline V gene. CDR3 nucleotides: TGTGCCAGCAGTGACCGACAGGGACAAGGAAAACTGTTTTTT. This gives the protein CASSDRQGQGKLFF.

The genes are TRBV11-2 and TRBJ2-7; 11 nucleotides agree with TRBD2. Per germline, CDR1 SGHAT and CDR2 FQNNGV. The CDR3 extends over 14 amino acids. J gave up 7 bases and V 2 bases, and 4 bases lay outside the gene matches. The CDR3 nucleotides read TGTGCCAGCAGCTTAACTAGCGGGAGAGGAGAGCAGTACTTC. The encoded protein is CASSLTSGRGEQYF.

The chain couples TRBV7-9 to TRBJ2-3; a possible D gene is TRBD2 (6 bases). The CDR3 length is 13 residues. Germline assignment: CDR1 SEHNR and CDR2 FQNEAQ (reference sequence). Trimming shortened V by 4 bases and J by 14 bases, and 19 bases separated the two germline ends. CDR3 DNA: TGTGCCAGCAGCTCGCGACACGGGACTCCGGGGTATTTT. This encodes CASSSRHGTPGYF.

J is TRBJ2-4 and V is TRBV4-3, with 11 bases that match TRBD2. The V gene's germline CDR1 is LGHNA and CDR2 YSLEER. This CDR3 spans 17 amino acids. The trim removed 4 bases at V and 1 base at J, leaving 6 bases unmatched. The CDR3 coding sequence is TGCGCCAGCAGCCCTGTGACTAGCGGGATTGCCAAAAACATTCAGTACTTC. It is translated as CASSPVTSGIAKNIQYF.

This sequence joins TRBV28 and TRBJ2-7; D remains unclear. Deletions cut 3 bases from V and 3 bases from J, with 12 bases between. CDR3 length: 14 residues. CDR1 MDHEN and CDR2 SYDVKM come from the germline V gene. CDR3 region: CASSFGFRFYEQYF. The CDR3 nucleotides are TGTGCCAGCAGTTTTGGCTTTAGGTTCTACGAGCAGTACTTC.

The chain uses TRBV10-3 and TRBJ2-2, with D possibly matching TRBD1 (5 bases). This CDR3 spans 14 amino acids. The ends were cut back, 0 bases at V and 6 bases at J, with 8 bases in the middle. In germline, CDR1 is ENHRY, CDR2 SYGVKD. CDR3 coding DNA: TGTGCCATCAGTGAGTCGACAGCTTCCGGGGAGCTGTTTTTT. Protein product: CAISESTASGELFF.

The chain employs TRBV6-1 and TRBJ1-1, with D hard to call. The V gene's germline CDR1 is MNHNS and CDR2 SASEGT. V shed 7 bases and J shed 2 bases, with 11 bases lying between them. This CDR3 comprises 13 residues. The chain's CDR3 is CASTEGRNTEAFF. In DNA, the CDR3 is TGTGCCAGCACCGAAGGGAGAAACACTGAAGCTTTCTTT.

The genes are TRBV29-1 and TRBJ1-1; TRBD1 is a possible D gene (6 bases). Germline lookup yields CDR1 SQVTM and CDR2 ANQGSEA. V dropped 4 bases and J dropped 11 bases, with 20 bases sitting between them. The CDR3 has 13 amino acids. CDR3 region: CSVVRRQAGGAFF. CDR3 coding DNA: TGCAGCGTTGTTCGTCGACAGGCCGGTGGGGCTTTCTTT. The variable domain in full, completed from reference TRBV29-1 and TRBJ1-1, reads SAVISQKPSRDICQRGTSLTIQCQVDSQVTMMFWYRQQPGQSLTLIATANQGSEATYESGFVIDKFPISRPNLTFSTLTVSNMSPEDSSIYLCSVVRRQAGGAFFGQGTRLTVV.

CDR3 bases: TGCGCCAGCAGAGGTCTAGCGAGCTCCTACGAGCAGTACTTC. Its protein is CASRGLASSYEQYF. The chain is built from TRBV5-1 and TRBJ2-7; D may be TRBD2 (6 bases). CDR3 length: 14 amino acids. With 5 bases removed from V and 0 bases from J, the gap between germline ends came to 12 bases. Germline V lookup: CDR1 SGHRS, CDR2 YFSETQ.

In DNA, the CDR3 is TGTGCCAGCTATAAGACAGGGAGCTCCTACAATGAGCAGTTCTTC. As protein: CASYKTGSSYNEQFF. The chain couples TRBV18 to TRBJ2-1; 7 bases are shared with TRBD1. After removal of 7 bases from V and 0 bases from J, the junction contained 6 bases not matched to a gene. This CDR3 comprises 15 residues. CDR1 is KGHSH, CDR2 LQKENI, per germline.

The chain recombines TRBV5-5 with TRBJ2-1, with no clear D. CDR1 is SGHKS, CDR2 YYEKEE, per germline (reference sequence). Trimming took 0 bases from V and 15 from J, leaving 13 bases between them. The CDR3 covers 12 residues. The CDR3 region has the DNA TGTGCCAGCAGCTTGGGGTCTGGGTGGCGGTTCTTC. Translating gives CASSLGSGWRFF.

The V and J genes are TRBV6-1 and TRBJ2-1, with a possible D match to TRBD2 (6 bases). The ends were cut back, 6 bases at V and 2 bases at J, with 11 bases in the middle. This CDR3 region has 14 residues. CDR1 MNHNS and CDR2 SASEGT come from the germline V gene. The CDR3 nucleotides are TGTGCCAGCAGGAGACTAGATACCTACAATGAGCAGTTCTTC. Translated: CASRRLDTYNEQFF.

The chain uses TRBV5-4 and TRBJ2-7, with 11 nucleotides matching TRBD2. The CDR3 is made up of 15 amino acids. The germline V gene encodes CDR1 SGHNT and CDR2 YYREEE (reference sequence). V was pared by 0 bases and J by 3 bases, with 2 bases of the junction left unmatched. CDR3 region: CASSLETSGSYEQYF. CDR3 nucleotide sequence: TGTGCCAGCAGCTTGGAAACTAGCGGGAGCTACGAGCAGTACTTC.

The chain couples TRBV28 to TRBJ1-2; D is possibly TRBD1 (6 bases). Germline values: CDR1 MDHEN, CDR2 SYDVKM. V lost 5 bases and J 3 bases, leaving 25 bases between the germline ends. This CDR3 is 18 amino acids long. Here the CDR3 reads CASSLLPGQGTLYYGYTF. The CDR3 region has the DNA TGTGCCAGCAGTCTTTTGCCGGGACAAGGCACGTTGTACTATGGCTACACCTTC.

This clone was counted a single time. The chain uses TRBV6-6 and TRBJ2-7; tentative D call: TRBD1 (5 bases). V was pared by 6 bases and J by 5 bases, with 11 bases between. The CDR3 has 12 residues. CDR1 MNHNY and CDR2 SVGAGI come from the germline V gene (reference sequence). In nucleotides, the CDR3 is TGTGCCAGCAGCAGGGTAATGGACGAGCAGTACTTC. The encoded protein is CASSRVMDEQYF.